What follows are 22 T cell receptor beta chains derived from one specimen sequenced in a study of PD-1 blockade in classical Hodgkin lymphoma. The assay was immunoSEQ multiplex PCR, and TCRdb's table has in-frame clones only and misses some. This table holds 90,000 to 100,000 clones, roughly nine tenths found once. Each and every patient relapsed after autologous stem cell transplantation, and patients got differing brentuximab vedotin exposure. The sample here was peripheral blood mononuclear cells (PBMCs), taken before the second cycle of nivolumab. Source of these receptors: a human donor with classical Hodgkin lymphoma.

The chain couples TRBV18 to TRBJ1-4; D remains unclear. Trimming pared 2 bases from V and 8 bases from J, leaving 12 bases between. This CDR3 spans 14 amino acids. Germline loops: CDR1 KGHSH, CDR2 LQKENI. In nucleotides, the CDR3 is TGTGCCAGCTCACCATACGGGGTTGGGGAAAAACTGTTTTTT. Protein sequence: CASSPYGVGEKLFF.

The J gene is TRBJ2-5, the V gene TRBV11-2; 9 nucleotides line up with TRBD2. Germline CDR1 SGHAT, CDR2 FQNNGV. V lost 5 bases to trimming and J lost 6 bases; unmatched junction nucleotides: 22. CDR3 length: 19 amino acids. In DNA form, the CDR3 reads TGTGCCAGCAGCCAAACGGCCTGGGTAGCGGGGGTCATCGAAAAGACCCAGTACTTC. Amino acids: CASSQTAWVAGVIEKTQYF.

This clone was seen a few times. This sequence joins TRBV4-2 and TRBJ1-2, with D maybe TRBD1 (6 bases). This CDR3 is built from 16 residues. Germline loops: CDR1 LGHNA, CDR2 YNFKEQ. V dropped 3 bases and J dropped 1 base, with 15 bases sitting between them. The DNA of the CDR3 is TGTGCCAGCAGCCAGTTTGGACAGAGCGTTAACTATGGCTACACCTTC. This codes for CASSQFGQSVNYGYTF.

The CDR3, as DNA: TGCGCCAGCAGCTTTTCAGGAGAGGAGACCCAGTACTTC. It encodes CASSFSGEETQYF. J is TRBJ2-5 and V is TRBV5-1; D unclear. The V end was cut by 2 bases, the J end by 5 bases, with 10 bases between. Germline V gene data show CDR1 as SGHRS and CDR2 as YFSETQ. The CDR3 is 13 residues long.

The CDR3 bases are TGTGCCAGCAGCGGAGAGATCCCTGGGAGCACTGAAGCTTTCTTT. Protein sequence: CASSGEIPGSTEAFF. This chain joins TRBV7-9 and TRBJ1-1; D is ambiguous. The germline V gene has CDR1 SEHNR and CDR2 FQNEAQ (reference sequence). Trimming removed 5 bases from V and 4 bases from J, with 17 bases in between. The CDR3 spans 15 residues.

About this clone: The sample contains more than one DNA sequence encoding this CDR3. This CDR3 is CASSLGGNSPLHF. Written as DNA, the CDR3 is TGCGCCAGCAGCCTGGGGGGAAATTCACCCCTCCACTTT. V is TRBV5-1 and J is TRBJ1-6, with a weak D call TRBD1 (5 bases). The germline gives CDR1 SGHRS, CDR2 YFSETQ. Deletions cut 4 bases from V and 7 bases from J, with 9 bases between. There are 13 residues in the CDR3.

This chain uses TRBV5-1 with TRBJ2-2, with D tentatively TRBD1 or TRBD2 (6 bases each). Germline CDR1 and CDR2: SGHRS and YFSETQ. This CDR3 contains 15 residues. V was clipped by 0 bases and J by 5 bases, with 11 bases between them. This chain's CDR3 is CASSLVGGQTGELFF. Written as DNA, the CDR3 is TGCGCCAGCAGCTTGGTTGGGGGGCAGACCGGGGAGCTGTTTTTT. The variable domain in full, completed from reference TRBV5-1 and TRBJ2-2, reads KAGVTQTPRYLIKTRGQQVTLSCSPISGHRSVSWYQQTPGQGLQFLFEYFSETQRNKGNFPGRFSGRQFSNSRSEMNVSTLELGDSALYLCASSLVGGQTGELFFGEGSRLTVL.

This chain connects TRBV7-9 to TRBJ1-2; D is possibly TRBD1 (5 bases). Trimming shortened V by 5 bases and J by 3 bases, and 28 bases separated the two germline ends. This CDR3 is 19 amino acids long. Germline values: CDR1 SEHNR, CDR2 FQNEAQ (reference sequence). CDR3 sequence: CASSPSSLLPGRYHYGYTF. The DNA of the CDR3 is TGTGCCAGCAGCCCTAGTTCCCTTCTCCCAGGGAGGTATCACTATGGCTACACCTTC.

This clone was picked up many times. This rearrangement joins TRBV2 to TRBJ1-3; TRBD1 might be the D (5 bases). Looked up from germline, CDR1 is SNHLY and CDR2 is FYNNEI. The V gene lost 6 bases and the J gene lost 1 base, with 10 bases spanning the gap. The CDR3 covers 14 residues. The CDR3 loop reads CASSREGSGNTIYF. The CDR3 bases are TGTGCCAGCAGCCGCGAGGGGTCTGGAAACACCATATATTTT. The complete variable domain, with remaining parts taken from reference TRBV2 and TRBJ1-3, reads EPEVTQTPSHQVTQMGQEVILRCVPISNHLYFYWYRQILGQKVEFLVSFYNNEISEKSEIFDDQFSVERPDGSNFTLKIRSTKLEDSAMYFCASSREGSGNTIYFGEGSWLTVV.

The gene calls are TRBV28 and TRBJ1-1; D gene ambiguous. V was pared by 6 bases and J by 4 bases, with 6 bases between. The V gene's germline CDR1 is MDHEN and CDR2 SYDVKM. The CDR3 spans 11 residues. Here the CDR3 reads CASRRSTEAFF. DNA for the CDR3: TGTGCCAGCAGACGAAGCACTGAAGCTTTCTTT.

The count of this clone is one. The CDR3 DNA reads as TGTGCCAGCTCACCGAGGGAGACCCAGTACTTC. Protein: CASSPRETQYF. This rearrangement joins TRBV18 to TRBJ2-5; D uncertain. V shed 3 bases and J shed 5 bases, with 4 bases lying between them. This CDR3 is 11 amino acids long. CDR1 and CDR2 from the germline V gene are KGHSH and LQKENI.

Regarding this clone: One end of the junction is discordant with germline, which a read error may explain. The chain recombines TRBV4-1 with TRBJ2-7; D may correspond to TRBD1 or TRBD2 (5 bases each). Germline V gene lookup returns CDR1 MGHRA and CDR2 YSYEKL. The CDR3 is 11 amino acids. CDR3: CASSQAGPPHF. The CDR3 nucleotides read TGCGCCAGCAGCCAAGCGGGGCCACCCCACTTC.

V is TRBV5-1 and J is TRBJ2-7; TRBD1 agrees at 10 bases. Trimming removed 1 base from V and 6 bases from J; junction bases left unmatched: 10. CDR1 and CDR2 from the germline V gene are SGHRS and YFSETQ. The CDR3 has 16 residues. CDR3 sequence (DNA): TGCGCCAGCAGCTTGTGGGCCGGGACAGGGGAACTCGAGCAGTACTTC. This translates into CASSLWAGTGELEQYF.

This rearrangement joins TRBV10-3 to TRBJ2-5, with D perhaps TRBD2 (6 bases). The CDR3 sequence is 12 residues long. V was clipped by 11 bases and J by 1 base, with 11 bases between them. Germline CDR1 is ENHRY and CDR2 is SYGVKD. The CDR3 loop reads CAVSGSQETQYF. DNA of the CDR3: TGTGCCGTTTCCGGGAGCCAAGAGACCCAGTACTTC.

This clone has a handful of counts. The chain uses TRBV27 and TRBJ1-5, with TRBD1 matching over 8 bases. Germline assignment: CDR1 MNHEY and CDR2 SMNVEV (reference sequence). The CDR3 has 15 amino acids. The V and J ends lost 5 bases and 6 bases, in that order; junction bases with no gene match: 9. The CDR3 region is CASSMTGVTPQPQHF. DNA of the CDR3: TGTGCCAGCAGTATGACAGGGGTGACCCCTCAGCCCCAGCATTTT.

The chain combines TRBV7-8 with TRBJ2-7; a possible D gene is TRBD2 (6 bases). The CDR3 has 14 amino acids. Germline V lookup: CDR1 SGHVS, CDR2 FQNEAQ. V lost 1 base and J lost 1, with 8 bases in between. The CDR3 loop is CASSLGGGSYEQYF. The CDR3 DNA follows: TGTGCCAGCAGCTTAGGTGGAGGGTCCTACGAGCAGTACTTC.

V is TRBV4-1 and J is TRBJ2-5, with D perhaps assigned TRBD1 or TRBD2 (5 bases each). Germline V gives CDR1 MGHRA, CDR2 YSYEKL. CDR3 size: 14 residues. Trimming shortened V by 4 bases and J by 3 bases, and 12 bases separated the two germline ends. The CDR3 loop reads CASSPGQGKETQYF. The CDR3 region has the DNA TGCGCCAGCAGCCCGGGGCAGGGAAAAGAGACCCAGTACTTC.

The gene calls are TRBV19 and TRBJ2-7; D unresolved. The CDR3 has 13 residues. CDR1 is LNHDA and CDR2 is SQIVND in the germline V gene (reference sequence). V lost 2 bases to trimming and J lost 4 bases, with 9 bases between them. CDR3 DNA: TGTGCCAGTAGTATAAGTAAGGATTACGAGCAGTACTTC. Translation: CASSISKDYEQYF.

The rearrangement joins TRBV10-3 to TRBJ2-2; 8 nucleotides align to TRBD2. Per germline, CDR1 ENHRY and CDR2 SYGVKD. The V gene end was trimmed by 4 bases and the J gene end by 2 bases; junction bases not matched to a gene: 9. The CDR3 is made up of 17 amino acids. As DNA, the CDR3 is TGTGCCATCAGTGCTGACTTCAGCGGGGGCAACACCGGGGAGCTGTTTTTT. Translated: CAISADFSGGNTGELFF.

The V gene is TRBV4-1, the J gene TRBJ1-4, with D perhaps matching TRBD1 (5 bases). Germline-derived CDR1 and CDR2 are MGHRA and YSYEKL. This CDR3 has 16 residues. V shed 0 bases and J shed 13 bases, with 21 bases lying between them. This CDR3 reads CASSQEPGLSHARLFF. The CDR3 DNA reads as TGCGCCAGCAGCCAAGAGCCGGGACTGAGCCATGCTCGACTGTTTTTT.

The sample holds a few counts of this clone. The DNA for the CDR3 is TGTGCCAGCAATGGAGGGTCGGGCTACACCTTC. It translates to CASNGGSGYTF. This rearrangement joins TRBV2 to TRBJ1-2; D is undetermined. CDR1 is SNHLY, CDR2 FYNNEI, per germline. This CDR3 has 11 residues. Deletions cut 7 bases from V and 8 bases from J, with 11 bases between. The full variable domain, with the rest looked up from reference TRBV2 and TRBJ1-2, is EPEVTQTPSHQVTQMGQEVILRCVPISNHLYFYWYRQILGQKVEFLVSFYNNEISEKSEIFDDQFSVERPDGSNFTLKIRSTKLEDSAMYFCASNGGSGYTFGSGTRLTVV.

V is TRBV10-3 and J is TRBJ2-3, with D tentatively TRBD2 (7 bases). Trimming shortened V by 6 bases and J by 4 bases, and 14 bases separated the two germline ends. The V gene's germline CDR1 is ENHRY and CDR2 SYGVKD. The length of the CDR3 is 14 residues. CDR3 nucleotides: TGTGCCATCAGCCTCGAGGGGGGGCCAGATACGCAGTATTTT. This translates into CAISLEGGPDTQYF.